This T cell receptor (beta chain) came from a study of blood T cell repertoires in COVID-19. Study-wide context: The United States, Italy and Spain provided the acute and convalescent COVID-19 samples.

Source study methods: Amplifying reference gene primers gave estimates of nucleated cell counts. Generated by immunoSEQ multiplex PCR, the TCRdb table keeps only in-frame clones and is missing some. For V, J and clone size, that table is used; D and trimming come from the DNA. Of 310,000 or so clones listed, around 89% are singletons. The participants were between about 18 and 89 years old and came from 24 US areas. Participant-reported clinical history was the basis for cohort assignment. The sample consisted of PBMCs or T cells enriched from blood (not recorded which). This clonotype originated in a woman aged 18-35 years with acute COVID-19.

This CDR3 reads CASSIPLFRGRTEAFF. The CDR3 nucleotides read TGTGCCAGTAGTATACCCCTTTTCAGGGGGAGGACTGAAGCTTTCTTT. The V and J genes are TRBV19 and TRBJ1-1, with 7 bases identical to TRBD1. The CDR3 sequence is 16 residues long. Germline trimming cut 2 bases from V and 5 bases from J; bases unmatched to any gene: 11. Germline V gives CDR1 LNHDA, CDR2 SQIVND (reference sequence).